A selection of T cell receptor beta chains follows, all from one sample in a study of T cells in Graves' hyperthyroidism and ophthalmopathy. TCRdb called the multiplex PCR reads again in MiXCR, with one record for every CDR3 protein. The sample yields about 480,000 distinct CDR3 sequences, around 22% seen once. Sequencing was carried out using blood. All receptors derive from a woman under 40 with Graves' ophthalmopathy. Both conserved end residues are trimmed from each CDR3. The order of the fields is CDR3 protein, D gene, V gene. The D gene is left open where the match is weak.

CDR3aa: ASSPTGGWGELF
d_gene: TRBD1
v_gene: TRBV6-5

CDR3aa: ASSSGQDHYEQY
d_gene: TRBD1
v_gene: TRBV5-1

CDR3aa: ASSQDRGYGTEAF
d_gene: .
v_gene: TRBV4-1

CDR3aa: ASSRQGVENIQY
d_gene: TRBD1
v_gene: TRBV2

CDR3aa: ASRSGTGRGGYT
d_gene: TRBD1
v_gene: TRBV12-3/TRBV12-4

CDR3aa: ASSLAPPNTEAF
d_gene: .
v_gene: TRBV7-9

CDR3aa: ASSQDRGSQETQY
d_gene: .
v_gene: TRBV4-3

CDR3aa: ASRTGEDTEAF
d_gene: TRBD1
v_gene: TRBV5-1

CDR3aa: AGSYSSRLADLTKNIQY
d_gene: TRBD2
v_gene: TRBV6-2/TRBV6-3

CDR3aa: ASSSGQGIRNTIY
d_gene: TRBD1
v_gene: TRBV6-5